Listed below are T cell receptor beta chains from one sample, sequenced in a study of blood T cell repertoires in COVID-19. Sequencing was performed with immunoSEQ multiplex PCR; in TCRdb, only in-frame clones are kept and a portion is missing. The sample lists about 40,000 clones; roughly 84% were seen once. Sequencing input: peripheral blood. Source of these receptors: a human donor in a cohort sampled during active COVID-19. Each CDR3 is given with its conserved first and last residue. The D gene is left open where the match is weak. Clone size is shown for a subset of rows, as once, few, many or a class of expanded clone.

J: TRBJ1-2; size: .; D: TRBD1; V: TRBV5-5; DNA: TGTGCCAGCAGCACCGGACAGGGGGCGCTTAGAAGAGAGGGCTACACCTTC; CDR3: CASSTGQGALRREGYTF
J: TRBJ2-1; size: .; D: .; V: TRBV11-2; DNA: TGTGCCAGCAGCTTAGGAGGTGGCGTCAGAGGGGGCAATGAGCAGTTCTTC; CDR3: CASSLGGGVRGGNEQFF
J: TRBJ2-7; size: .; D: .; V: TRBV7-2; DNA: TGTGCCAGCAGCTTAGTTGCAGGGCCTACCTACGAGCAGTACTTC; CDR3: CASSLVAGPTYEQYF
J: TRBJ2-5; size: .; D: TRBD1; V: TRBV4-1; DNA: TGCGCCAGCAGCCAAGGGACAGGGCCGGAGACCCAGTACTTC; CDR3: CASSQGTGPETQYF
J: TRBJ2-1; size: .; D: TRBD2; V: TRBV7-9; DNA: TGTGCCAGCAGCGCGACTAGCGGGGCGACTAATGAGCAGTTCTTC; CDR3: CASSATSGATNEQFF
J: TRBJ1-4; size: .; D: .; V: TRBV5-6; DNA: TGTGCCAGCAGTCTCACCGGGACGGGGGCTAATGAAAAACTGTTTTTT; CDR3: CASSLTGTGANEKLFF
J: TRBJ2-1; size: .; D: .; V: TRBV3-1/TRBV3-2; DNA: TGTGCCAGCAGCCCCGCGGGGGCCTCCTACAATGAGCAGTTCTTC; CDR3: CASSPAGASYNEQFF
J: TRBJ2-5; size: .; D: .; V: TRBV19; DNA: TGTGCCAGTAGTGAGGGTGTTCGAGAGACCCAGTACTTC; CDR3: CASSEGVRETQYF
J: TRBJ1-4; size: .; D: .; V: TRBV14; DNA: TGTGCCAGCAGCCTTAGTGTCCTTAGCGAAAAACTGTTTTTT; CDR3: CASSLSVLSEKLFF
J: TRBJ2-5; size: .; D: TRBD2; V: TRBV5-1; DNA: TGCGCCAGCAGCTTGGAGGGCGGGGGGGCCAGAGAGACCCAGTACTTC; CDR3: CASSLEGGGARETQYF
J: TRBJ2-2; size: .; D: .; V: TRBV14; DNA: TGTGCCAGCAGCCCTAAGACTCGAGGGGGGGAGCTGTTTTTT; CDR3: CASSPKTRGGELFF
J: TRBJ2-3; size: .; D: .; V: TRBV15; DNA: TGTGCCACCAGCAATCGGGGAGGTTCAGATACGCAGTATTTT; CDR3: CATSNRGGSDTQYF
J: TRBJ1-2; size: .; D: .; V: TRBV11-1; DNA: TGTGCCAGCAGCTTATCGAGGCCCAACTATGGCTACACCTTC; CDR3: CASSLSRPNYGYTF
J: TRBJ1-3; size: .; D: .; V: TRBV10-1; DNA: TGCGCCAGCAGGAAGGTATGGGACTTCCCGAGCTCTGGAAACACCATATATTTT; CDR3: CASRKVWDFPSSGNTIYF
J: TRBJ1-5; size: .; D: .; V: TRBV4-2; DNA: TGTGCCAGCAGCCATGCAGGGGATAGCAATCAGCCCCAGCATTTT; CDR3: CASSHAGDSNQPQHF
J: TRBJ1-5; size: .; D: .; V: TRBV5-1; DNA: TGCGCCAGCAGCTCGTCCCCGGGGTATAGCAATCAGCCCCAGCATTTT; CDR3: CASSSSPGYSNQPQHF
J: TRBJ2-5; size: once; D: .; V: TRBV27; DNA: TGTGCCAGCAGTTTGCGTTCCAAAGAGACCCAGTACTTC; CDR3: CASSLRSKETQYF
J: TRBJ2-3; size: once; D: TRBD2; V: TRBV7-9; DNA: TGTGCCAGCAGCGGACCTAGGCGGGGGGGCCGAAGAGATACGCAGTATTTT; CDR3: CASSGPRRGGRRDTQYF
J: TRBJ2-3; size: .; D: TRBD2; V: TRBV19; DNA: TGTGCCAGTAGCGGACTAGCGGGGGAAGATACGCAGTATTTT; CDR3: CASSGLAGEDTQYF
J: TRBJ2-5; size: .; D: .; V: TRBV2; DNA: TGTGCCAGCAGTGATAAGAGGTGGGTGGGGGGCCAAGAGACCCAGTACTTC; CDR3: CASSDKRWVGGQETQYF
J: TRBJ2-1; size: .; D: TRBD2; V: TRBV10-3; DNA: TGTGCCATCAGTGATAGCGGGGGGGCTCGCGAGCAGTTCTTC; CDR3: CAISDSGGAREQFF
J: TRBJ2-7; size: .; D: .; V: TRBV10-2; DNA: TGCGCCAGCAGTGGTCACTCCTACGAGCAGTACTTC; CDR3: CASSGHSYEQYF
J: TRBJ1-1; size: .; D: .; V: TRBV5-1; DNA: TGCGCCAGCAGCTTGGACAAGAACACTGAAGCTTTCTTT; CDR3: CASSLDKNTEAFF
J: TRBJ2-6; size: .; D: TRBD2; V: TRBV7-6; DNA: TGTGCCAGCAGCTCCCTCGGGGGGGTCCCTTTCTCTGGGGCCAACGTCCTGACTTTC; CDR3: CASSSLGGVPFSGANVLTF
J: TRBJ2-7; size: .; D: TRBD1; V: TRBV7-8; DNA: TGTGCCAGCACCGAGCAGGGGGCGCGGGAGCAGTACTTC; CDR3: CASTEQGAREQYF
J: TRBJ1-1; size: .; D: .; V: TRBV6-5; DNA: TGTGCCAGCAGCCCCGGGCGGGGGAACACTGAAGCTTTCTTT; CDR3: CASSPGRGNTEAFF
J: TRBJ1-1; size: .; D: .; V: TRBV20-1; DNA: TGCAGTGCTAGTCAGGGGATGGTGAACACTGAAGCTTTCTTT; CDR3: CSASQGMVNTEAFF
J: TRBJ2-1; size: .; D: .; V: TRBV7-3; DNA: TGTGCCAGCAGTTCAGGGCAGTACAATGAGCAGTTCTTC; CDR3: CASSSGQYNEQFF
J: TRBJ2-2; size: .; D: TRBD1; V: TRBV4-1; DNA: TGCGCCAGCAGCCAATTGGACCGACAGGGCACCGGGGAGCTGTTTTTT; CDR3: CASSQLDRQGTGELFF
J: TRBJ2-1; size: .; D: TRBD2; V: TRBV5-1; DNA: TGCGCCAGCAGCTTGGTGTCAGCGGGGAATGAGCAGTTCTTC; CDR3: CASSLVSAGNEQFF
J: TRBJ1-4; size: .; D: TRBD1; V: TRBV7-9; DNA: TGTGCCAGCAGCACAACAGGGGTGGGTGAAAAACTGTTTTTT; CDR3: CASSTTGVGEKLFF
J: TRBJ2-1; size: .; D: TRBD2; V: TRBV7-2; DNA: TGTGCCAGCAGCTTAGTGGCTAGCGGGGGATACAATGAGCAGTTCTTC; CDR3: CASSLVASGGYNEQFF
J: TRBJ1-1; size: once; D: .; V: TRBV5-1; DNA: TGCGCCAGCAGCGACGGGCGCGGGAGGACTGAAGCTTTCTTT; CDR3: CASSDGRGRTEAFF
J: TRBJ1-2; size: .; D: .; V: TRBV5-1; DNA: TGCGCCAGCGGGGACACCTCGGGATATGGCTACACCTTC; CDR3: CASGDTSGYGYTF
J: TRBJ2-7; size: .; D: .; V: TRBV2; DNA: TGTGCCAGCAGTAAGGCAGGGCGTCGAGAGCAGTACTTC; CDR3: CASSKAGRREQYF
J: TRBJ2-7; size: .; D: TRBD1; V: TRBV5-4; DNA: TGTGCCAGCAGCTTAGGGACAGGGAAGCAGTACTTC; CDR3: CASSLGTGKQYF
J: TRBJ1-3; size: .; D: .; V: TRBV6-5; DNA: TGTGCCAGCACGTTCGCGGGAGTGGATGGGGACACCATATATTTT; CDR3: CASTFAGVDGDTIYF
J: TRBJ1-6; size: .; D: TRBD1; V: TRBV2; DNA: TGTGCCAGCACCCCGACAGGGGTAGTTTCACCCCTCCACTTT; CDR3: CASTPTGVVSPLHF
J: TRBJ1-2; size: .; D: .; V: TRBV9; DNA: TGTGCCAGCAGCGTGAGGGGAGGGGGCTACACCTTC; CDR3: CASSVRGGGYTF
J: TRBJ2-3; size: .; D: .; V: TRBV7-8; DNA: TGTGCCAGCAGCCGACGCACAGATACGCGGTATTTT; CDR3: CASSRRTDTRYF
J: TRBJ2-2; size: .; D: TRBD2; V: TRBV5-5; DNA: TGTGCCAGCAGCCCTGGGATACTAGCGGGGGTGGCCGGGGAGCTGTTTTTT; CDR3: CASSPGILAGVAGELFF
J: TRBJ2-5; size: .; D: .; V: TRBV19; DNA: TGTGCCAGTAGTGGTACTGGTGCCCAGTACTTC; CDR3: CASSGTGAQYF
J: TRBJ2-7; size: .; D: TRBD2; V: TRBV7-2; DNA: TGTGCCAGCAGCTTGGCGTCTACTAGCGGAACCTACGAGCAGTACTTC; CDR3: CASSLASTSGTYEQYF
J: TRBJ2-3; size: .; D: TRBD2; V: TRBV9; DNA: TGTGCCAGCAGCGTCTTACTAGCGGGGGGGCCAGATACGCAGTATTTT; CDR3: CASSVLLAGGPDTQYF
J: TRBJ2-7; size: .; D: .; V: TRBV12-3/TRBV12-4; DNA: TGTGCCAGCAGTCAGTCGGGGTTAGGGGAGCAGTACTTC; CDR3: CASSQSGLGEQYF
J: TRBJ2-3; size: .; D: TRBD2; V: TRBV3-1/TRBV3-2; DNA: TGTGCCAGCAGCCTCGGACTAGCGGGGGGGCCGGCAGATACGCAGTATTTT; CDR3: CASSLGLAGGPADTQYF
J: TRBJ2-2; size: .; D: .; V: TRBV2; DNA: TGTGCCAGCAAAAGGCAGGGAGGTGGCGGGGAGCTGTTTTTT; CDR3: CASKRQGGGGELFF
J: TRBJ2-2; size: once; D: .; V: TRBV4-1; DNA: TGCGCCAGCAGCCAAAGACTAGAAGGCACCGGGGAGCTGTTTTTT; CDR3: CASSQRLEGTGELFF